A selection of T cell receptor beta chains follows, all from one sample in a study of Ad26.COV2.S vaccination and SARS-CoV-2 variants. Libraries were prepared by immunoSEQ multiplex PCR; TCRdb keeps only in-frame clonotypes and omits some of them. The sample yields about 400,000 clones, over 75% seen once. The sequenced sample was peripheral blood, obtained in a trial of Ad26.COV2.S vaccine versus placebo. The receptors come from a person aged 18-60 years who received the Ad26.COV2.S COVID-19 vaccine or a placebo. Each CDR3 is given with its conserved first and last residue. A D gene is named only where the DNA matches it firmly. Size values are once, few and many counts, or a class for expanded clones, and some rows have none.

d_call	v_call	clone_size	j_call	cdr3_aa	cdr3_nt
-	TRBV4-2	-	TRBJ2-5	CASSQGIQETQYF	TGTGCCAGCAGCCAAGGCATCCAAGAGACCCAGTACTTC
-	TRBV2	once	TRBJ1-4	CASKRAPGWEKLFF	TGTGCCAGCAAACGGGCACCTGGGTGGGAAAAACTGTTTTTT
-	TRBV9	-	TRBJ2-1	CASSVGSGGYNEQFF	TGTGCCAGCAGCGTAGGCAGCGGAGGGTACAATGAGCAGTTCTTC
TRBD2	TRBV5-1	-	TRBJ2-3	CASSLASGGPDTQYF	TGCGCCAGCAGCTTGGCTAGCGGGGGACCAGATACGCAGTATTTT
-	TRBV7-2	-	TRBJ2-3	CASVPRYGSTDTQYF	TGTGCCAGCGTTCCCCGGTACGGTAGCACAGATACGCAGTATTTT
TRBD2	TRBV5-8	-	TRBJ2-4	CRGLAGELAKNIQYF	TGCCGGGGGCTAGCGGGGGAACTAGCCAAAAACATTCAGTACTTC
TRBD1	TRBV15	-	TRBJ2-2	CATSRDGQGVTGELFF	TGTGCCACCAGCAGAGATGGACAGGGGGTTACCGGGGAGCTGTTTTTT
-	TRBV4-3	-	TRBJ2-7	CASSQDRTISHEQYF	TGCGCCAGCAGCCAAGATCGGACTATATCCCACGAGCAGTACTTC
-	TRBV2	-	TRBJ2-1	CASRRDVPIEQFF	TGTGCCAGCAGGAGGGATGTACCAATTGAGCAGTTCTTC
-	TRBV7-8	once	TRBJ1-2	CASSSGLRGRNHGYTF	TGTGCCAGCAGCTCCGGCTTGCGAGGCAGGAATCATGGCTACACCTTC
-	TRBV27	once	TRBJ1-5	CASSPINYQPQHF	TGTGCCAGCAGCCCCATCAATTATCAGCCCCAGCATTTT
-	TRBV7-2	-	TRBJ2-1	CASSLVGGVYNEQFF	TGTGCCAGCAGCTTAGTGGGCGGGGTATACAATGAGCAGTTCTTC
TRBD1	TRBV6-2/TRBV6-3	once	TRBJ2-1	CASSPTGYNEQFF	TGTGCCAGCAGCCCGACAGGGTACAATGAGCAGTTCTTC
-	TRBV28	-	TRBJ1-5	CASSVGVGGQPQHF	TGTGCCAGCAGTGTCGGAGTAGGGGGTCAGCCCCAGCATTTT